One T cell receptor beta chain is described in this entry. What this receptor recognizes is not known. Per-base qualities were not stored, and no clone one base away is much larger. The CDR3 regions of human TCRbeta chains were analyzed by immunosequencing. On the authors' methods: Repertoire TCRs were matched against a reference library of SARS-CoV-2-specific TCRs generated with the MIRA antigen-specificity platform. Breadth was defined as the fraction of unique TCRs that were SARS-CoV-2-associated, and depth was defined as the fraction of total T cells that were SARS-CoV-2-associated. Using the MIRA data, each spike-specific TCR was assigned both to the spike region to which the TCR was reactive and to a CD4 or CD8 class. Log10-transformed breadth and depth values were compared by one-way ANOVA with Sidak's multiple comparisons tests. TCRdb's version of the immuneACCESS table is confined to in-frame rearrangements and falls short of the full clone set. An unresolved V gene accounts for under half of the shortfall where checked; the remainder is of unknown origin. V, J and clone size are taken as reported in that table, and D and trimming were inferred from the DNA itself. This sample comprises around 100,000 clones, roughly 89% of them detected only once. The biggest ten clones account for 15% of the sample.

V loses 6 bases, J loses 9 bases, and the germline ends lie 17 bases apart. The germline V gene supplies CDR1 SQVTM and CDR2 ANQGSEA. The CDR3 has 13 amino acids, counting the end cysteine and phenylalanine. The CDR3 DNA has 39 bases and is translated from base 1. The data derive from a study of T cell responses to AZD1222 COVID-19 vaccine (dated by TCRdb to the early 2020s). As for the study more broadly: Because spike-specific TCR depth and breadth did not differ between the two schedules, AZD1222 recipients who got a second dose at roughly 4 weeks were pooled with those who got a second dose at roughly 12 weeks. A total of over 230 trial participants underwent TCR sequencing, of whom about 210 received two doses of AZD1222 and 26 received two doses of the MenACWY control vaccine. Trial participants were enrolled by age into 18-55, 56-69 and 70-plus year subgroups, with about 150, 27 and 61 TCR-sequenced participants respectively.

Study-level results and caveats: After two AZD1222 doses, both the breadth and the depth of spike-specific TCRs were significantly higher than at day 0 and than in MenACWY recipients. Reportedly, close to half of the unique spike-specific TCRs recognized epitopes lying outside the regions that are mutated in the B.1.351 and B.1.1.7 variants. Participants were mostly white British and included more females than males, and it was suggested by the authors that clonal diversity may have been underestimated. Because no samples from the day 14 peak response were available, repertoires could be characterized only after the peak T cell response. The 56-69-year group was small, and its depth increase did not reach significance, likely because of low power. Conclusions about previously exposed vaccinees are limited, since just 5 or 6 AZD1222 recipients were seropositive for SARS-CoV-2 at baseline. The vaccine-associated CD4 TCRs covered the entire spike protein, and the dominant responses fell in regions 160-218 and 743-854.

Explained via the paper, the time point label denotes: baseline before first vaccination. Vaccinee samples came from UK trials COV001 and COV002, including a single-blind randomized controlled phase 2/3 trial of AZD1222 (ChAdOx1 nCoV-19) in healthy adults. For TCRbeta chain sequencing, PBMC samples from trial participants were taken at day 0 and at day 28 after the second dose. This clonotype was sampled from an adult in good health. The specimen comprised peripheral blood, sampled on day 0 of AZD1222 vaccination. Recombination connected TRBV29-1 to TRBJ2-2; the D segment cannot be called with confidence. The CDR3 protein sequence reads: CSVTIVVGRELFF. The nucleotide sequence is TGCAGCGTCACGATTGTTGTGGGTCGGGAGCTGTTTTTT.